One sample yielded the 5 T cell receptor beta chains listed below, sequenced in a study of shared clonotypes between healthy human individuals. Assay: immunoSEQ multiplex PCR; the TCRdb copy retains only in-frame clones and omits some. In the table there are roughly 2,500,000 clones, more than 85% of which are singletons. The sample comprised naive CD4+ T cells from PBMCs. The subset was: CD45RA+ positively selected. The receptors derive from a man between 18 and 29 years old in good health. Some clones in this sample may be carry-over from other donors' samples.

The CDR3 protein is CASKGAGQETQYF. CDR3 nucleotide sequence: TGTGCCTCAAAGGGGGCAGGACAAGAGACCCAGTACTTC. J is TRBJ2-5 and V is TRBV30; 7 bases are a match to TRBD1. The germline CDR1 and CDR2 sequences are GTSNPN and SVGIG (reference sequence). This CDR3 region has 13 residues. With 7 bases clipped from V and 2 bases from J, the junction kept 7 bases outside the gene matches. Together with reference TRBV30 and TRBJ2-5, the CDR3 gives the full variable domain: SQTIHQWPATLVQPVGSPLSLECTVEGTSNPNLYWYRQAAGRGLQLLFYSVGIGQISSEVPQNLSASRPQDRQFILSSKKLLLSDSGFYLCASKGAGQETQYFGPGTRLLVL.

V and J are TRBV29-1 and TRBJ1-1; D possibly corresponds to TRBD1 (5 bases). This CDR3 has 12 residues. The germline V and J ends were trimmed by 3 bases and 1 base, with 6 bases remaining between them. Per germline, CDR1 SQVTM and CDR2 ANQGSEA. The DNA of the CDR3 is TGCAGCGTTGAGACAGCGAACACTGAAGCTTTCTTT. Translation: CSVETANTEAFF.

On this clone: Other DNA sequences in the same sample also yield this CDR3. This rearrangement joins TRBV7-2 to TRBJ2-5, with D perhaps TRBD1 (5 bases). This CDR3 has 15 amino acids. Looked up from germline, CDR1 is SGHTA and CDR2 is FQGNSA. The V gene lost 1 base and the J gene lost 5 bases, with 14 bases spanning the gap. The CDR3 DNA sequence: TGTGCCAGCAGCTTAGGAGGCCAGGGCGTGGAGACCCAGTACTTC. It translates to CASSLGGQGVETQYF.

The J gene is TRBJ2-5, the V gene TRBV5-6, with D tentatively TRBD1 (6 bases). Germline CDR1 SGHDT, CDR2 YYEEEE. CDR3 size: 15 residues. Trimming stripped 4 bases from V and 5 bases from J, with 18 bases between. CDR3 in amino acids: CASSQTITGSETQYF. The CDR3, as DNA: TGTGCCAGCAGCCAGACGATAACAGGGTCGGAGACCCAGTACTTC.

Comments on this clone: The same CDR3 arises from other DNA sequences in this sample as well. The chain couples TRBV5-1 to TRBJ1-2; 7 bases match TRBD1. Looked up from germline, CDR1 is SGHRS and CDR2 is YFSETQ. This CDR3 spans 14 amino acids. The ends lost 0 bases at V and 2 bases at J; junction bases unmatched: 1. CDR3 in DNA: TGCGCCAGCAGCTTGGGGGGACAGAACTATGGCTACACCTTC. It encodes CASSLGGQNYGYTF.